This TCR beta chain came from a study of PD-1 blockade in classical Hodgkin lymphoma. Note on this clone: As yet, its antigen is unknown.

Broader study findings: Later analyses included only patients treated at least 1 year post-ASCT. The study reported lower baseline TCR diversity in newly diagnosed patients than in healthy donors.

Germline V gene sequence: CDR1 MNHEY, CDR2 SMNVEV (reference sequence). The CDR3 runs to 17 residues. Trimming shortened V by 0 bases and J by 4 bases, and 15 bases separated the two germline ends. Time point denoted: cycle 4 day 1 (C4D1), after six to seven weeks of nivolumab. Each and every patient relapsed after autologous stem cell transplantation, and patients got differing brentuximab vedotin exposure. It was by magnetic negative selection that CD4+ T cells were purified from thawed PBMCs. Progressive disease, partial response or complete response was each patient's best response. The data were produced by immunoSEQ multiplex PCR, yet TCRdb's version contains in-frame clones alone and is incomplete. Among 29,000 or so clones listed, about four fifths were seen once.

The sample consisted of CD4+ T cells from blood, taken before the fourth cycle of nivolumab. The receptor was derived from a human donor with classical Hodgkin lymphoma. J is TRBJ1-4 and V is TRBV27, with D perhaps matching TRBD1 (5 bases). The CDR3 region is CASSLSWDGTSNEKLFF. For the CDR3, the DNA is TGTGCCAGCAGTTTATCATGGGACGGGACCAGTAATGAAAAACTGTTTTTT.